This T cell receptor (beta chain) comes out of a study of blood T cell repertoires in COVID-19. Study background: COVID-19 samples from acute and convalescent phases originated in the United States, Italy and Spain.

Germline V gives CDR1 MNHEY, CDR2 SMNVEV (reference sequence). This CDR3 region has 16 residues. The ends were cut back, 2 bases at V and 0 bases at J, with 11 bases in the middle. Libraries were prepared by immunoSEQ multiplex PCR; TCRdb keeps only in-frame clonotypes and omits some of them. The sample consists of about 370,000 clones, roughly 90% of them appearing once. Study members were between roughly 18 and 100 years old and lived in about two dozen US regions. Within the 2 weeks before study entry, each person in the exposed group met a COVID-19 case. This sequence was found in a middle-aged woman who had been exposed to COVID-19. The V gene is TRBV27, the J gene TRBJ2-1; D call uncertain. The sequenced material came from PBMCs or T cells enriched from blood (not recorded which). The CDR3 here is CASSLKAPSSYNEQFF. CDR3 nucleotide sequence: TGTGCCAGCAGTTTAAAAGCGCCCAGCTCCTACAATGAGCAGTTCTTC.